A selection of T cell receptor beta chains follows, all from one sample in a study of CD8 T cells in Susac syndrome. TCRdb ran MiXCR on the immunoSEQ multiplex PCR reads and lists one entry per CDR3 protein. The sample consists of 250,000 to 300,000 distinct CDR3 sequences, 70% to 90% of them appearing once. Material: CD8+ T cells from PBMCs. These receptors were taken from a human donor with multiple sclerosis. CDR3s include the opening cysteine and the closing phenylalanine or tryptophan. A D gene is named only where the DNA matches it firmly. The listing skips clone size in some rows; elsewhere it reads once, few, many or a size class.

.	TRBV5-4	TRBD1	TRBJ1-1	TGTGCCAGCAGCGTCCCCCGACAGGGGCAAAGTACTGAAGCTTTCTTT	CASSVPRQGQSTEAFF
.	TRBV20-1	TRBD2	TRBJ2-1	TGCAGTGCTAGACCGACTAGCGGGAGGGTAGGTCAGTTCTTC	CSARPTSGRVGQFF
few	TRBV18	.	TRBJ2-7	TGTGCCAGCTCACTGAGGGGTGACTACGAGCAGTACTTC	CASSLRGDYEQYF
few	TRBV19	.	TRBJ1-5	TGTGCCAGTAGTATAGGCGGGGGAGGTCAGCCCCAGCATTTT	CASSIGGGGQPQHF
.	TRBV20-1	TRBD1	TRBJ1-4	TGCAGTGCTCCGACAGGGAGCGCAACTAATGAAAAACTGTTTTTT	CSAPTGSATNEKLFF
.	TRBV6-1	.	TRBJ2-1	TGTGCCAGCAAGTCTTACAATGAGCAGTTCTTC	CASKSYNEQFF
.	TRBV15	TRBD2	TRBJ2-7	TGTGCCACCAGCGATCAGCGGGGAAGCTCCTACGAGCAGTACTTC	CATSDQRGSSYEQYF
.	TRBV4-3	.	TRBJ2-1	TGCGCCAGCAGCCAAGGGAAGAGCTCCTACAATGAGCAGTTCTTC	CASSQGKSSYNEQFF
.	TRBV30	.	TRBJ1-1	TGTGCCTGGGAGGAGGAACAGCTTTTGAACACTGAAGCTTTCTTT	CAWEEEQLLNTEAFF
.	TRBV6-5	.	TRBJ1-2	TGTGCCAGCAGTTACCAAGGGGATGGCTACACCTTC	CASSYQGDGYTF
.	TRBV19	.	TRBJ2-6	TGTGCCAGTCACTCTGGGGCCAACGTCCTGACTTTC	CASHSGANVLTF
.	TRBV5-6	.	TRBJ1-4	TGTGCCAGCAGCCGGTCGACAGGAGAAAAACTGTTTTTT	CASSRSTGEKLFF
few	TRBV29-1	.	TRBJ1-2	TGCAGCGTCTACTTTGAGACAGGAATAAGGCATGGCTACACCTTC	CSVYFETGIRHGYTF
.	TRBV21-1	.	TRBJ1-5	TGTGCCAGCAGCAAAGTATGGGAAGGGGCCAGCAATCAGCCCCAGCATTTT	CASSKVWEGASNQPQHF
.	TRBV19	.	TRBJ1-1	TGTGCCACCTTTGACAGTAACACTGAAGCTTTCTTT	CATFDSNTEAFF
.	TRBV19	TRBD2	TRBJ2-1	TGTGCCAGTAGTATACCGGGGACTAGCGGAATCCATAGCTCCTACAATGAGCAGTTCTTC	CASSIPGTSGIHSSYNEQFF
.	TRBV3-1	TRBD2	TRBJ2-1	TGTGCCAGCAGCCAAGGGTATCTAGCGGGGTACAATGAGCAGTTCTTC	CASSQGYLAGYNEQFF
.	TRBV21-1	.	TRBJ2-3	TGTGCCAGCGGCTTACCGAATGACACAGATACGCAGTATTTT	CASGLPNDTDTQYF
.	TRBV2	TRBD1	TRBJ1-6	TGTGCCAGCAGGGACAGGGGAAATTCACCCCTCCACTTT	CASRDRGNSPLHF
.	TRBV3-1	.	TRBJ1-1	TGTGCCAGCAGCCAAGACTTTAGGGTTACGAACACTGAAGCTTTCTTT	CASSQDFRVTNTEAFF
.	TRBV20-1	.	TRBJ2-5	TGCAGTGCTACGACACCCGGGGAACAAGAGACCCAGTACTTC	CSATTPGEQETQYF
few	TRBV27	.	TRBJ2-2	TGTGCCAGCAGTTTTCTGGGTTTCGCGAACACCGGGGAGCTGTTTTTT	CASSFLGFANTGELFF
.	TRBV12-3/TRBV12-4	TRBD1	TRBJ2-2	TGTGCCAGCACCGGGGACAGGGTGGCCGGGGAGCTGTTTTTT	CASTGDRVAGELFF
.	TRBV19	.	TRBJ1-1	TGTGCCAGCAGGTTCCTCCAGAATGAAGCTTTCTTT	CASRFLQNEAFF
.	TRBV6-2/TRBV6-3	.	TRBJ2-7	TGTGCCAGCTCTTGGGGGAGCCACGAGCAGTACTTC	CASSWGSHEQYF
.	TRBV28	TRBD1	TRBJ2-7	TGTGCCAGCAGAGGGGGCGGGCTCTACGAGCAGTACTTC	CASRGGGLYEQYF
.	TRBV20-1	TRBD1	TRBJ1-3	TGCAGTGCCCGGAGGGACAGGGTGACTGGAAACACCATATATTTT	CSARRDRVTGNTIYF
.	TRBV7-9	.	TRBJ2-3	TGTGCCAGCAGCATACTATCTTCCGGGTCGATAGCAGATACGCAGTATTTT	CASSILSSGSIADTQYF
.	TRBV28	TRBD2	TRBJ2-1	TGTGCCAGCAGTTTACACCGCTTACCGGGACTAGCGAGAGATTGGAGCTCCTACAATGAGCAGTTCTTC	CASSLHRLPGLARDWSSYNEQFF
.	TRBV20-1	TRBD2	TRBJ2-5	TGCAGTGCAACCGGGACTAGCGGGATTGGGGAGACCCAGTACTTC	CSATGTSGIGETQYF
.	TRBV5-4	TRBD2	TRBJ2-3	TGTGCCAGCAGCTTAAGGACTAGCCTCTCAGATACGCAGTATTTT	CASSLRTSLSDTQYF
once	TRBV12-3/TRBV12-4	.	TRBJ1-4	TGTGCCAGCCTCCTCAGCGAAAATGAAAAACTGTTTTTT	CASLLSENEKLFF
.	TRBV9	.	TRBJ1-2	TGTGCCAGCAGCGTAGATTCCACCGTGGATGGCTACACCTTC	CASSVDSTVDGYTF
.	TRBV18	TRBD1	TRBJ1-2	TGTGCCAGCTCACCCCGGGACAGGGATAGCTACACCTTC	CASSPRDRDSYTF
.	TRBV28	TRBD2	TRBJ2-1	TGTGCCAGCAGCTTACTCGTAGCGGGAAAATACAATGAGCAGTTCTTC	CASSLLVAGKYNEQFF
.	TRBV2	TRBD1	TRBJ2-7	TGTGCCAGCAGTGCGCTCACCGGGACAGGGAGCGAGCAGTACTTC	CASSALTGTGSEQYF
.	TRBV19	TRBD1	TRBJ2-7	TGTGCCACCACGACAGGGGCCTACGAGCAGTACTTC	CATTTGAYEQYF
.	TRBV11-2	.	TRBJ2-7	TGTGCCAGCAGCTTAGAGGGGGACTCAGTCGACGAGCAGTACTTC	CASSLEGDSVDEQYF
.	TRBV10-1	.	TRBJ2-1	TGCGCCAGCAGTGAGAAATTTGCAGGGGACTACAATGAGCAGTTCTTC	CASSEKFAGDYNEQFF
.	TRBV28	.	TRBJ2-1	TGTGCCAGCAGTTTATTGGCGGGACTCGGCAATGAGCAGTTCTTC	CASSLLAGLGNEQFF
.	TRBV27	TRBD2	TRBJ2-2	TGTGCCAGCAGTTTCGTAGTGATGGGTAGCGGGAAGGAAGGGGAGCTGTTTTTT	CASSFVVMGSGKEGELFF
.	TRBV30	TRBD2	TRBJ2-1	TGTGCCTGGAGACTAGCGGGATACAATGAGCAGTTCTTC	CAWRLAGYNEQFF
.	TRBV2	TRBD1	TRBJ2-7	TGTGCCAGCAGTGAAGCGTTAACAGGGGCCCACGAGCAGTACTTC	CASSEALTGAHEQYF
.	TRBV5-1	.	TRBJ1-1	TGCGCCAGCAGCAGGACGGTGGACACTGAAGCTTTCTTT	CASSRTVDTEAFF
.	TRBV6-2/TRBV6-3	TRBD1	TRBJ1-1	TGTGCCAGCAGTTACTCCCCGGACAGGGTGAACACTGAAGCTTTCTTT	CASSYSPDRVNTEAFF
.	TRBV28	TRBD1	TRBJ1-2	TGTGCCAGCAGTGGGGGACAGGTGACTAACTATGGCTACACCTTC	CASSGGQVTNYGYTF
.	TRBV5-4	.	TRBJ2-7	TGTGCCAGCAGCCCCTACAGATCTGGGGGCGAGCAGTACTTC	CASSPYRSGGEQYF
.	TRBV7-8	.	TRBJ2-2	TGTGCCAGCAGCTTAGATTTGGGACGGCTGCCGAACACCGGGGAGCTGTTTTTT	CASSLDLGRLPNTGELFF
.	TRBV6-1	.	TRBJ2-2	TGTGCCAGCAGTGAAGCGCGAGTCACCGGGGAGCTGTTTTTT	CASSEARVTGELFF
once	TRBV20-1	TRBD1	TRBJ2-7	TGCAGTGCTCCCACACCCTCGACAGGGGTCCTATACGAGCAGTACTTC	CSAPTPSTGVLYEQYF